Listed here is a single TCR beta chain. This entry belongs to a study of Ad26.COV2.S vaccination and SARS-CoV-2 variants. As to treatment: roughly 18 received Ad26.COV2.S at low or high dose, single or two shots; about 5 received placebo; per-sample allocation not given. Sampling happened 63 days after the first vaccine or placebo injection. The CDR3 length is 14 residues. The germline CDR1 and CDR2 sequences are SGHAT and FQNNGV. The V end was cut by 3 bases, the J end by 2 bases, with 10 bases between. Some clones are missing from TCRdb's copy, which holds only in-frame ones; the method was immunoSEQ multiplex PCR. The data show 400,000 to 500,000 clones, 80% to 90% seen once.

The chain combines TRBV11-2 with TRBJ2-5; D is unresolved. The sample here was peripheral blood, taken in a trial of Ad26.COV2.S vaccine versus placebo. This clonotype was obtained from a person aged 18-65 years who received the Ad26.COV2.S COVID-19 vaccine or a placebo. CDR3 residues: CASSFGAPQETQYF. DNA of the CDR3: TGTGCCAGCAGCTTTGGAGCCCCACAAGAGACCCAGTACTTC. The complete variable domain, with remaining parts taken from reference TRBV11-2 and TRBJ2-5, reads EAGVAQSPRYKIIEKRQSVAFWCNPISGHATLYWYQQILGQGPKLLIQFQNNGVVDDSQLPKDRFSAERLKGVDSTLKIQPAKLEDSAVYLCASSFGAPQETQYFGPGTRLLVL.